The subject of this entry is one TCR beta chain. The data are from a study of blood T cell repertoires in COVID-19. Study at large: PBMCs, B-cell-depleted T cells, or T cells provided the cDNA or gDNA that made up the material.

The CDR3 covers 14 residues. V was shortened by 7 bases and J by 2 bases, with 10 bases between the two germline ends. Germline loops: CDR1 KGHDR, CDR2 SFDVKD. As processed by the authors: It was from reference gene primer amplification that nucleated cell counts were estimated. Here immunoSEQ multiplex PCR was the method, and the copy in TCRdb shows in-frame clones only, minus some. That table supplies the V and J calls and clone size; D and trimming were determined from the DNA. The sample includes roughly 100,000 clones, roughly 80% seen only once; the top ten take roughly 5%. The sample was peripheral blood. The clonotype was recovered from a man aged 60 to 69 with acute or convalescent COVID-19. The chain joins TRBV24-1 to TRBJ2-2, with D possibly matching TRBD2 (6 bases). The CDR3 reads CATSGGDNTGELFF. CDR3 DNA sequence: TGTGCCACCAGCGGCGGGGATAACACCGGGGAGCTGTTTTTT.